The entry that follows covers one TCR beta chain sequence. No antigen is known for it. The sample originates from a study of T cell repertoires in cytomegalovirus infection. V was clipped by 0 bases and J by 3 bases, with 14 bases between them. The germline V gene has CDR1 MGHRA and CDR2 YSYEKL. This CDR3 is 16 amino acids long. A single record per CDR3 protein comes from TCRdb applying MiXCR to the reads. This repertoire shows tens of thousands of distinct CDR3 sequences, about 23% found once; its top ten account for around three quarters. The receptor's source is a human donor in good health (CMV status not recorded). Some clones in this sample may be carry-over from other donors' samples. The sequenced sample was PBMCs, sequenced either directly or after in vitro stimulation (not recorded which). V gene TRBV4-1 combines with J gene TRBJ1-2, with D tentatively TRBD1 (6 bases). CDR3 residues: CASSQESGGPDYGYTF. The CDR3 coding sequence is TGCGCCAGCAGCCAAGAATCTGGGGGGCCTGACTATGGCTACACCTTC.